The clone carrying this T cell receptor beta chain was observed a few times. Its antigen is unknown. A much larger clone differs from this one at a single base, so this may be a read error. Both previously described methods and listed TCR primers were employed to make bulk TCR libraries. TCRdb re-analysed the PCR reads in MiXCR, keeping a single row per CDR3 protein. This sample has 9,800 or so distinct CDR3 sequences; approximately 19% occur once, and the top ten carry 1.3% to 1.5%. Germline CDR1 reads LGHDT; CDR2 reads YNNKEL (reference sequence). The length of the CDR3 is 14 residues. These data originate in a study of molecular identifiers for immune sequencing clone quantification. General observations from the study: Jurkat TCR RNA spiked in from one cell (amid some 1 million naive cells) was reportedly detectable.

The receptor was isolated from a human donor in good health. Some libraries in this study had Jurkat cell RNA spiked in. Input material: naive CD8+ T cells from blood, with Jurkat cell RNA spiked in. Subset described: FACS-sorted CD8+CD4-CCR7+CD45RA+ naive T cells. The chain has TRBV3-1 and TRBJ2-7; 8 bases map to TRBD1. The CDR3 reads CASCQEDRVYEQYF. For the CDR3, the DNA is TGTGCCAGCTGCCAAGAGGACAGGGTCTACGAGCAGTACTTC.